In this sample, the clone carrying this T cell receptor beta chain turned up once. Its target is not known. The CDR3 sequence is 14 residues long. CDR1 is SEHNR, CDR2 FQNEAQ, per germline (reference sequence). Trimming took 5 bases from V and 16 from J; bases not matched to a gene: 11. These data belong to a study of T-cell reconstitution after alpha-beta-depleted transplantation in children. Study-wide results and caveats: The origin of alpha-beta T cells about two months after transplant was reportedly several hundred expanded graft clones. Newly generated T cells supplied most T-cell counts and diversity one year post-transplant. Surviving thymic progenitors and recipient T cells were the source of high TCRbeta diversity at day 60 in some patients.

Preparing the TCRbeta library involved the use of unique molecular identifiers. TCRdb used MiXCR to reprocess the PCR reads, holding one entry per CDR3 protein. The data show about 440,000 distinct CDR3 sequences, over 40% seen once. The rearrangement uses TRBV7-9 and TRBJ1-6, with 10 bases that match TRBD1. This TCR derives from a girl aged 2 to 10 with aplastic anemia, due to receive a stem cell transplant. The material was PBMCs, obtained before TCRalphabeta/CD19-depleted stem cell transplant. For the CDR3, the DNA is TGTGCCAGCAGCCCAAGACAGGGGGCAATCCTACTCCACTTT. Its translation: CASSPRQGAILLHF.